Listed below are T cell receptor beta chains from one sample, sequenced in a study of blood T cell repertoires in COVID-19. Only in-frame clones appear in the TCRdb table, and some are missing; sequencing was by immunoSEQ multiplex PCR. The data hold approximately 170,000 clones, with roughly 80% observed a single time. Sequencing was performed on PBMCs or T cells enriched from blood (not recorded which). Every receptor here comes from a woman aged 45-65 years who had recovered from COVID-19. Both conserved end residues are part of each CDR3. Each record gives: V gene, J gene, clone size, D gene, CDR3 protein, CDR3 DNA. D genes are given only for firm matches. The size entry is marked missing in some rows and otherwise reads once, few, many or a size class.

TRBV24-1	TRBJ2-1	few	NA	CATSGTKPSGYYDRAPNNEQFF	TGTGCCACCAGTGGGACTAAACCATCTGGTTATTATGACAGGGCACCTAACAATGAGCAGTTCTTC
TRBV9	TRBJ1-2	NA	NA	CASSVGHNYGYTF	TGTGCCAGCAGCGTAGGGCATAACTATGGCTACACCTTC
TRBV28	TRBJ1-5	few	NA	CASRVGNQPQHF	TGTGCCTCCCGGGTTGGCAATCAGCCCCAGCATTTT
TRBV6-5	TRBJ1-1	NA	NA	CASKAMGEAFF	TGTGCCAGCAAAGCGATGGGTGAAGCTTTCTTT
TRBV7-8	TRBJ1-2	NA	NA	CASSYRETNYGYTF	TGTGCCAGCAGCTACAGGGAGACTAACTATGGCTACACCTTC
TRBV21-1	TRBJ1-5	NA	NA	CASSKDGGASNQPQHF	TGTGCCAGCAGCAAAGATGGGGGGGCTAGCAATCAGCCCCAGCATTTT
TRBV20-1	TRBJ2-1	NA	NA	CSAIYNEQFF	TGCAGTGCCATCTACAATGAGCAGTTCTTC
TRBV12-3/TRBV12-4	TRBJ2-7	NA	NA	CASKNSSYEQYF	TGTGCCAGCAAAAACAGTTCCTACGAGCAGTACTTC
TRBV19	TRBJ1-6	NA	NA	CASGDSNNSPLHF	TGTGCCAGTGGGGACTCCAACAATTCACCCCTCCACTTT
TRBV7-9	TRBJ1-4	NA	NA	CASSLAQGENEKLFF	TGTGCCAGCAGCTTAGCACAGGGTGAGAATGAAAAACTGTTTTTT